This T cell receptor beta chain was observed in a study of shared clonotypes between healthy human individuals. V lost 4 bases and J lost 8; bases outside the gene matches: 6. From germline, CDR1 is SGHTA and CDR2 FQGNSA. CDR3 size: 14 residues. Sequencing on ten immunoSEQ deep assay plates was performed for unsorted PBMC DNA. In the authors' methods: ImmunoSEQ gave junction-only sequences without quality scores, so filtering differed. Sequencing was performed with immunoSEQ multiplex PCR; in TCRdb, only in-frame clones are kept and a portion is missing. That table gives V, J and clone size, and the DNA gave D and trimming. The table has about 500,000 clones, over 60% seen once.

The sequencing sample was made of PBMCs. The chain carries TRBV7-2 and TRBJ2-1; TRBD2 matches at 9 bases. This receptor was taken from a woman in her 40s in good health. Some clones in this sample may be carry-over from other donors' samples. For the CDR3, the DNA is TGTGCCAGCAGCTGGGGACTAGCCGGGGATGAGCAGTTCTTC. Translated: CASSWGLAGDEQFF.